This TCR beta chain was documented in a study of blood T cell repertoires in COVID-19. Data came from immunoSEQ multiplex PCR; TCRdb stores just in-frame clones and leaves some out. Among 100,000 to 150,000 clones listed, approximately 81% were seen once. The CDR3 length is 17 residues. Germline V gene lookup returns CDR1 MRHNA and CDR2 SNTAGT. V lost 4 bases, J lost 2 bases, and 19 bases lay in between. Specimen: peripheral blood. The TCR was taken from a woman in her 50s with acute or convalescent COVID-19. V usage is TRBV6-4 and J usage is TRBJ2-3, with D tentatively TRBD2 (5 bases). In DNA, the CDR3 is TGTGCCAGCAGTGCTCAAGGCGGGCCTTATTACACAGATACGCAGTATTTT. It codes for CASSAQGGPYYTDTQYF.